This T cell receptor (beta chain) was documented in a study of T cells after yellow fever vaccination. Across the study: Those fractions that held only low numbers of cells were prepared using the SMART-Seq v4 Ultra Low Input RNA kit. Study findings and constraints: Of the clonotypes, a small share occurred in both CD4 and CD8 compartments. The secondary T-cell response peaked on day 5, not day 15, but was weaker. Any FACS-sorted repertoire could hold abundant clonotypes that contaminate it from the bulk population.

Germline assignment: CDR1 SGHTA and CDR2 FQGNSA. The CDR3 covers 18 residues. The trim removed 4 bases at V and 5 bases at J, leaving 19 bases unmatched. TCRdb re-analysed the 5' RACE reads in MiXCR, keeping a single row per CDR3 protein. The profile covers some 420,000 distinct CDR3 sequences, with approximately 19% appearing a single time and about 18% taken by the ten largest. A remark on this clonotype: What it binds is not known.

Sequenced material: PBMCs, taken before the yellow fever booster vaccination. The rearrangement joins TRBV7-2 to TRBJ1-2, with 7 bases matching TRBD1. The TCR sequence derives from a man aged 18 to 29 who received the YFV17D yellow fever vaccine. The CDR3 sequence: CASSSNLGQVNKLYGYTF. CDR3 nucleotides: TGTGCCAGCAGCTCAAACTTAGGACAGGTGAACAAACTTTATGGCTACACCTTC.